The 32 T cell receptor beta chains below were found in one sample sequenced in a study of shared clonotypes between healthy human individuals (dated by TCRdb to 2020 to 2021). The library was prepared using the immunoSEQ multiplex PCR assay. Here the immuneACCESS table is served through TCRdb, limited to in-frame sequences with V and J called. Missing clones are a known gap in these copies; in checked studies unresolved V genes cover under half, and the rest lacks a known reason. For this sample there are 2 million to 3 million clones; 93% appear just once. Approximately 0.37% of the sample lies in the top ten. The material sequenced was naive CD4+ T cells from PBMCs. The cell subset or site tag for this specimen amounts to: CD45RA+ positively selected. These receptors all stem from a man younger than 35 in good health. Some clones in this sample may be carry-over from other donors' samples.

On this clone itself: One end of the junction fails to match germline, which may point to a read error. The rearrangement uses TRBV9 and TRBJ2-1, with a weak D call TRBD2 (6 bases). This CDR3 comprises 14 residues. Germline V gives CDR1 SGDLS, CDR2 YYNGEE. CDR3 in amino acids: CASKASASDNEQFF. The CDR3 nucleotides read TGTGCCAGCAAAGCTAGCGCCTCCGACAATGAGCAGTTCTTC. The entire variable domain, with the rest obtained from reference TRBV9 and TRBJ2-1, is as follows: DSGVTQTPKHLITATGQRVTLRCSPRSGDLSVYWYQQSLDQGLQFLIQYYNGEERAKGNILERFSAQQFPDLHSELNLSSLELGDSALYFCASKASASDNEQFFGPGTRLTVL.

J is TRBJ1-1 and V is TRBV2, with no clear D. The CDR3 is 14 amino acids. V was shortened by 3 bases and J by 1 base, with 9 bases between the two germline ends. Germline V gene lookup returns CDR1 SNHLY and CDR2 FYNNEI. CDR3 nucleotide sequence: TGTGCCAGCAGTGATCGGAGCCCGAACACTGAAGCTTTCTTT. This codes for CASSDRSPNTEAFF.

The V and J genes are TRBV6-6 and TRBJ1-5; 8 positions agree with TRBD1. Looked up from germline, CDR1 is MNHNY and CDR2 is SVGAGI (reference sequence). Trimming removed 0 bases from V and 4 bases from J; junction bases left unmatched: 5. This CDR3 has 16 amino acids. CDR3 bases: TGTGCCAGCAGTTACTCTGGACAGGGCACAAATCAGCCCCAGCATTTT. This sequence encodes CASSYSGQGTNQPQHF.

The CDR3 bases are TGTGCCAGCAGGATAGCGGGAGGGCAGTTCTTC. Translated: CASRIAGGQFF. The rearrangement joins TRBV2 to TRBJ2-1; 10 bases match TRBD2. Germline CDR1 is SNHLY and CDR2 is FYNNEI. The V segment lost 6 bases and the J segment 12 bases; nucleotides outside the gene matches: 2. This CDR3 region has 11 residues.

Concerning this clone itself: Other DNA sequences in this sample translate to the same CDR3. The rearrangement joins TRBV5-1 to TRBJ1-1; D is undetermined. Germline CDR1 SGHRS, CDR2 YFSETQ. The CDR3 length is 13 residues. Trimming took off 4 bases at V and 0 bases at J, with 7 bases between the two ends. DNA for the CDR3: TGCGCCAGCAGCGCAGGCATGAACACTGAAGCTTTCTTT. Translated, it gives CASSAGMNTEAFF.

V gene TRBV7-2 combines with J gene TRBJ2-5, with TRBD2 matching 14 bases. Germline trimming cut 5 bases from V and 6 bases from J; bases unmatched to any gene: 11. The germline CDR1 and CDR2 sequences are SGHTA and FQGNSA. CDR3 length equals 17 residues. The CDR3 region is CASSPPGTSGRNQTQYF. CDR3 nucleotide sequence: TGTGCCAGCAGCCCCCCCGGGACTAGCGGGAGAAATCAGACCCAGTACTTC.

The V and J genes are TRBV7-9 and TRBJ2-3, with 14 bases lining up with TRBD2. The CDR3 consists of 17 residues. The V gene's germline CDR1 is SEHNR and CDR2 FQNEAQ (reference sequence). The ends lost 5 bases at V and 6 bases at J; junction bases unmatched: 10. The CDR3 sequence: CASSRGLAGAGTDTQYF. In DNA, the CDR3 is TGTGCCAGCAGCCGGGGACTAGCGGGAGCGGGAACGGATACGCAGTATTTT.

This chain uses TRBV11-3 with TRBJ2-5, with D tentatively TRBD1 (5 bases). V gave up 6 bases and J gave up 4 bases, with 12 bases separating them. In germline, CDR1 is SGHNT, CDR2 YENEEA. There are 13 residues in the CDR3. The CDR3 nucleotides read TGTGCCAGCAGTACAGGCCCCGCAGAGACCCAGTACTTC. Amino acids: CASSTGPAETQYF.

The rearrangement joins TRBV7-8 to TRBJ1-2; D is unclear. CDR1 SGHVS and CDR2 FQNEAQ come from the germline V gene. The CDR3 extends over 14 amino acids. V lost 3 bases and J lost 4, with 12 bases in between. CDR3 in amino acids: CASSLDGSVYGYTF. In DNA, the CDR3 is TGTGCCAGCAGCTTGGATGGTAGCGTCTATGGCTACACCTTC.

The chain links TRBV4-3 to TRBJ1-2, with 7 bases fitting TRBD1. V was clipped by 1 base and J by 7 bases; unmatched bases: 12. Per the germline V gene, CDR1 is LGHNA and CDR2 is YSLEER. This CDR3 is built from 16 residues. The CDR3 spells CASSQVTGSLLGGYTF. The CDR3 DNA is TGCGCCAGCAGCCAAGTGACAGGGTCCCTTCTTGGTGGCTACACCTTC.

The J gene is TRBJ2-2, the V gene TRBV7-2; D gene ambiguous. Germline lookup yields CDR1 SGHTA and CDR2 FQGNSA. V lost 3 bases, J lost 5 bases, and 7 bases lay in between. CDR3 length equals 13 residues. The CDR3 DNA reads TGTGCCAGCAGCTTCCTGGGGACCGGGGAGCTGTTTTTT. This encodes CASSFLGTGELFF.

For this clone: This CDR3 is also generated by other DNA sequences in the sample. V and J are TRBV7-2 and TRBJ2-7; tentatively, D is TRBD2 (6 bases). Germline V lookup: CDR1 SGHTA, CDR2 FQGNSA. Trimming took off 1 base at V and 4 bases at J, with 11 bases between the two ends. The CDR3 length is 14 residues. CDR3 coding DNA: TGTGCCAGCAGCTTAGTCGGAGGGCCTTACGAGCAGTACTTC. Residues: CASSLVGGPYEQYF.

The CDR3 nucleotides are TGTGCCAGCAGCCCCCAGGGGATCAATGCCATATATTTT. This translates into CASSPQGINAIYF. The chain combines TRBV7-2 with TRBJ1-3, with D perhaps TRBD1 (6 bases). The CDR3 loop spans 13 amino acids. Deletions cut 5 bases from V and 11 bases from J, with 16 bases between. Germline-derived CDR1 and CDR2 are SGHTA and FQGNSA.

This clone was recorded once. The CDR3 DNA reads TGTGCCAGCAGCTTCCGGCTAACCGGGGGCGGGGAGCTGTTTTTT. This gives the protein CASSFRLTGGGELFF. V and J are TRBV7-9 and TRBJ2-2, with D maybe TRBD2 (6 bases). Per the germline V gene, CDR1 is SEHNR and CDR2 is FQNEAQ (reference sequence). Trimming left V 3 bases short and J 7 bases short, with 15 bases between. The CDR3 is 15 residues long.

There are a few counts of this clone. CDR3 amino acids: CASKGQFEVSAGELFF. As DNA, the CDR3 is TGTGCCAGTAAGGGACAGTTTGAGGTGTCCGCCGGGGAGCTGTTTTTT. The V and J genes are TRBV19 and TRBJ2-2; 7 nucleotides line up with TRBD1. This CDR3 is 16 amino acids long. V was pared by 7 bases and J by 6 bases, with 14 bases of the junction left unmatched. Germline loops: CDR1 LNHDA, CDR2 SQIVND (reference sequence).

The chain has TRBV5-8 and TRBJ2-6, with no clear D. Trimming took off 4 bases at V and 4 bases at J, with 12 bases between the two ends. This CDR3 has 15 amino acids. CDR1 and CDR2 from the germline V gene are SGHTS and YDEGEE. CDR3 residues: CASSTYTGGANVLTF. CDR3 nucleotides: TGTGCCAGCAGCACTTATACTGGCGGGGCCAACGTCCTGACTTTC.

The chain links TRBV9 to TRBJ2-2; D is possibly TRBD2 (5 bases). Germline CDR1 reads SGDLS; CDR2 reads YYNGEE. The CDR3 loop spans 15 amino acids. V was trimmed by 0 bases and J by 5 bases, leaving 11 bases between them. CDR3: CASSVGREGTGELFF. CDR3 in DNA: TGTGCCAGCAGCGTAGGCCGGGAAGGTACCGGGGAGCTGTTTTTT.

The chain links TRBV5-1 to TRBJ2-3, with TRBD1 matching over 9 bases. This CDR3 spans 14 amino acids. The germline CDR1 and CDR2 sequences are SGHRS and YFSETQ. J was trimmed by 7 bases and V by 0 bases; bases with no gene match: 3. The CDR3 DNA sequence: TGCGCCAGCAGCTTGGAACAGGGGGCGCATACGCAGTATTTT. Its translation is CASSLEQGAHTQYF.

The genes are TRBV10-3 and TRBJ2-5; D is tentatively TRBD1 or TRBD2 (5 bases each). CDR1 and CDR2 from the germline V gene are ENHRY and SYGVKD. Trimming removed 3 bases from V and 4 bases from J, with 21 bases in between. CDR3 size: 17 residues. CDR3 sequence: CAISEERWGSGGETQYF. CDR3 in DNA: TGTGCCATCAGTGAAGAGCGTTGGGGCAGTGGGGGAGAGACCCAGTACTTC.

The V gene is TRBV19, the J gene TRBJ1-2; tentatively, D is TRBD1 (5 bases). The ends were cut back, 2 bases at V and 4 bases at J, with 11 bases in the middle. The V gene's germline CDR1 is LNHDA and CDR2 SQIVND (reference sequence). The CDR3 is 14 residues long. CDR3 sequence reads: CASSIPRGLYGYTF. The CDR3 DNA reads TGTGCCAGTAGTATACCCCGGGGCCTCTATGGCTACACCTTC.

V is TRBV18 and J is TRBJ2-7; weak D call: TRBD1 (6 bases). Trimming pared 2 bases from V and 5 bases from J, leaving 16 bases between. The CDR3 has 15 amino acids. Germline V lookup: CDR1 KGHSH, CDR2 LQKENI. DNA for the CDR3: TGTGCCAGCTCACCAACGACAGGCCTTGGGGACGAGCAGTACTTC. Amino acid sequence: CASSPTTGLGDEQYF.

V usage is TRBV28 and J usage is TRBJ2-5, with TRBD1 as a possible D gene (5 bases). Germline-derived CDR1 and CDR2 are MDHEN and SYDVKM. This CDR3 is 15 amino acids long. The V end lost 2 bases, the J end lost 0 bases, and 10 bases lay between the germline ends. The chain's CDR3 is CASSLGATYQETQYF. In DNA form, the CDR3 reads TGTGCCAGCAGTTTAGGGGCGACGTACCAAGAGACCCAGTACTTC. Combining the CDR3 with reference TRBV28 and TRBJ2-5 gives the whole variable domain DVKVTQSSRYLVKRTGEKVFLECVQDMDHENMFWYRQDPGLGLRLIYFSYDVKMKEKGDIPEGYSVSREKKERFSLILESASTNQTSMYLCASSLGATYQETQYFGPGTRLLVL.

The chain uses TRBV9 and TRBJ2-3; D is perhaps TRBD1 (5 bases). CDR1 is SGDLS and CDR2 is YYNGEE in the germline V gene. V lost 0 bases to trimming and J lost 5 bases, with 16 bases between them. There are 16 residues in the CDR3. CDR3 loop: CASSVAGQRVGDTQYF. The CDR3 region has the DNA TGTGCCAGCAGCGTAGCTGGACAACGGGTAGGAGATACGCAGTATTTT.

The chain links TRBV9 to TRBJ2-5, with D uncertain. Germline-derived CDR1 and CDR2 are SGDLS and YYNGEE. The CDR3 length is 14 residues. Trimming removed 4 bases from V and 5 bases from J, with 15 bases in between. This CDR3 is CASSPQARWETQYF. The CDR3 coding sequence is TGTGCCAGCAGCCCCCAAGCCCGATGGGAGACCCAGTACTTC. Variable domain in full (rest from reference TRBV9 and TRBJ2-5): DSGVTQTPKHLITATGQRVTLRCSPRSGDLSVYWYQQSLDQGLQFLIQYYNGEERAKGNILERFSAQQFPDLHSELNLSSLELGDSALYFCASSPQARWETQYFGPGTRLLVL.

This clone has just one count. In nucleotides, the CDR3 is TGTGCCAGCAGTTTCCAGGGCGTGAACACTGAAGCTTTCTTT. It translates to CASSFQGVNTEAFF. The V gene is TRBV6-6, the J gene TRBJ1-1; TRBD1 is a possible D gene (5 bases). In germline, CDR1 is MNHNY, CDR2 SVGAGI (reference sequence). Trimming shortened V by 4 bases and J by 0 bases, and 9 bases separated the two germline ends. The CDR3 is 14 amino acids.

This clone was detected only once. The chain combines TRBV5-1 with TRBJ2-7, with D possibly being TRBD1 (6 bases). V was clipped by 1 base and J by 3 bases, with 8 bases between them. CDR3 length: 13 amino acids. Germline V lookup: CDR1 SGHRS, CDR2 YFSETQ. The CDR3: CASSLQDSYEQYF. The DNA of the CDR3 is TGCGCCAGCAGCTTGCAGGACAGCTACGAGCAGTACTTC.

The CDR3 reads CASSPGGWGTEAFF. As DNA, the CDR3 is TGCGCCAGCAGTCCAGGGGGCTGGGGCACTGAAGCTTTCTTT. The chain uses TRBV10-1 and TRBJ1-1, with 8 bases matching TRBD1. In germline, CDR1 is WNHNN, CDR2 SYGVQD (reference sequence). The CDR3 is made up of 14 amino acids. V shed 5 bases and J 4 bases; nucleotides not matched to a gene: 6.

The chain combines TRBV25-1 with TRBJ2-5; TRBD2 matches at 8 bases. From germline, CDR1 is MGHDK and CDR2 SYGVNS. The CDR3 runs 14 residues. J gave up 4 bases and V 2 bases, and 3 bases lay outside the gene matches. The CDR3 DNA sequence: TGTGCCAGCAGTGAAGCGGGAGGAGTAGAGACCCAGTACTTC. This encodes CASSEAGGVETQYF.

This rearrangement joins TRBV4-1 to TRBJ1-1; 10 positions match TRBD1. Germline V CDR1 and CDR2: MGHRA, YSYEKL. CDR3 size: 17 residues. After removal of 4 bases from V and 8 bases from J, the junction contained 16 bases not matched to a gene. CDR3 DNA sequence: TGCGCCAGCAGCCGAGGACAGGGGGTCGCGTCTGGCGAAGAAGCTTTCTTT. Protein product: CASSRGQGVASGEEAFF.

This chain joins TRBV18 and TRBJ2-2; D not certain. V was trimmed by 6 bases and J by 3 bases, leaving 14 bases between them. The V gene's germline CDR1 is KGHSH and CDR2 LQKENI. The CDR3 runs to 15 residues. CDR3 amino acids: CASSPNVVHTGELFF. The CDR3 DNA follows: TGTGCCAGCTCGCCTAATGTGGTCCACACCGGGGAGCTGTTTTTT.

The chain carries TRBV5-1 and TRBJ2-5, with 10 nucleotides matching TRBD1. Germline CDR1 reads SGHRS; CDR2 reads YFSETQ. There are 16 residues in the CDR3. J gave up 5 bases and V 4 bases, and 11 bases lay outside the gene matches. CDR3 coding DNA: TGCGCCAGCAGCCCCTCGACAGGGGGCTTCGGGGAGACCCAGTACTTC. Amino acids: CASSPSTGGFGETQYF.

V and J are TRBV29-1 and TRBJ1-3; no definite D call. CDR1 and CDR2 (germline): SQVTM, ANQGSEA. V lost 6 bases to trimming and J lost 1 base, with 10 bases between them. The CDR3 contains 13 residues. The CDR3 sequence is CSVQIGSGNTIYF. CDR3 DNA: TGCAGCGTCCAAATCGGATCTGGAAACACCATATATTTT.